This TCR beta chain was captured in a study of shared clonotypes between healthy human individuals. Study as a whole: Two women and a few men aged 18 to 49 made up the donors.

TCRdb keeps only in-frame clones here, not all; method: immunoSEQ multiplex PCR. The sample has about 2.4 million clones, under 95% seen once; the top ten hold 0.36%. The specimen sequenced was naive CD4+ T cells from PBMCs. As for subset: CD45RA+ positively selected. The clonotype originates from a man between 18 and 29 years old in good health. Some clones in this sample may be carry-over from other donors' samples.

CDR3 coding DNA: TGTGCCAGCTCAGCTACCTGGATTAGCGGATACGAGCAGTACTTC. This codes for CASSATWISGYEQYF. This chain joins TRBV18 and TRBJ2-7; D possibly corresponds to TRBD2 (6 bases). V lost 5 bases to trimming and J lost 4 bases, with 18 bases between them. The CDR3 spans 15 residues. CDR1 and CDR2 (germline): KGHSH, LQKENI. Full variable domain (rest looked up from reference TRBV18 and TRBJ2-7): NAGVMQNPRHLVRRRGQEARLRCSPMKGHSHVYWYRQLPEEGLKFMVYLQKENIIDESGMPKERFSAEFPKEGPSILRIQQVVRGDSAAYFCASSATWISGYEQYFGPGTRLTVT.